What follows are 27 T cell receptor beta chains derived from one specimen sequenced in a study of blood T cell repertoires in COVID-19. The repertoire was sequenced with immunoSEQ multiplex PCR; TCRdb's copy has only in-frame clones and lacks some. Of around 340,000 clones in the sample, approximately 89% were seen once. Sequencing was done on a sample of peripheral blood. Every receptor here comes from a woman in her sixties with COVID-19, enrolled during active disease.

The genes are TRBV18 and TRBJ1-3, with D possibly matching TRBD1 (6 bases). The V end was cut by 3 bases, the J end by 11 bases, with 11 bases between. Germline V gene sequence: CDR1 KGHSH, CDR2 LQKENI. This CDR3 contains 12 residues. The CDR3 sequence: CASSPPGDPIYF. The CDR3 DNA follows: TGTGCCAGCTCACCGCCAGGGGATCCCATATATTTT.

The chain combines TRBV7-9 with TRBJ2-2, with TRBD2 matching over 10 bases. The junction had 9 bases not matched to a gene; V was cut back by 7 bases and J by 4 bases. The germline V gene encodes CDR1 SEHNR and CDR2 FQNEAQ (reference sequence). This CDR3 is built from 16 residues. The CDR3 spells CASTLGAGGPTGELFF. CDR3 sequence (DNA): TGTGCCAGCACTCTTGGAGCGGGGGGGCCCACCGGGGAGCTGTTTTTT.

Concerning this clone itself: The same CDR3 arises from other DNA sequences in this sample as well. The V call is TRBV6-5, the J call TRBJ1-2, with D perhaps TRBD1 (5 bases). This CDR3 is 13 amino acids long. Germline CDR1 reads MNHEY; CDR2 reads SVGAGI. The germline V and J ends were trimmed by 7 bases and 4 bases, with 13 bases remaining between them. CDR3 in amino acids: CASTRTGGYGYTF. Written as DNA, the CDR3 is TGTGCCAGCACGAGAACGGGGGGCTATGGCTACACCTTC.

The CDR3 region has the DNA TGTGCCAGTAGTATATTGGAGGGGTCGACTTCACCCCTCCACTTT. It translates to CASSILEGSTSPLHF. The V gene is TRBV19, the J gene TRBJ1-6; D might be TRBD1 (5 bases). Trimming took off 2 bases at V and 9 bases at J, with 14 bases between the two ends. Germline V gives CDR1 LNHDA, CDR2 SQIVND (reference sequence). This CDR3 has 15 amino acids.

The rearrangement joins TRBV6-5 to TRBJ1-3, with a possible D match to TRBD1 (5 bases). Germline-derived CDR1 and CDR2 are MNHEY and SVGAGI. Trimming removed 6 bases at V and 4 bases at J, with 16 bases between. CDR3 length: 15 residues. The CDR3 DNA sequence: TGTGCCAGCAGCTACGGGCAGGGCCCAGGAAACACCATATATTTT. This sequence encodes CASSYGQGPGNTIYF.

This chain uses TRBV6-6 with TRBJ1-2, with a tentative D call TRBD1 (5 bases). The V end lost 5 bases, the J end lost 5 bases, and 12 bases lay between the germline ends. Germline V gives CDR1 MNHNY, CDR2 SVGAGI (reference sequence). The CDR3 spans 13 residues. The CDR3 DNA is TGTGCCAGCAGTCCCTCAGGGCCTTATGGCTACACCTTC. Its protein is CASSPSGPYGYTF.

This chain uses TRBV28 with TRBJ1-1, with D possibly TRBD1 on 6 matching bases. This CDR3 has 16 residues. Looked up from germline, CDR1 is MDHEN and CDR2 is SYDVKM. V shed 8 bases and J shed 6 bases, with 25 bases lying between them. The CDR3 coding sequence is TGTGCCAGCCCTCCAGGGGCAAAGGTATCGGTCGCTGAAGCTTTCTTT. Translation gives CASPPGAKVSVAEAFF.

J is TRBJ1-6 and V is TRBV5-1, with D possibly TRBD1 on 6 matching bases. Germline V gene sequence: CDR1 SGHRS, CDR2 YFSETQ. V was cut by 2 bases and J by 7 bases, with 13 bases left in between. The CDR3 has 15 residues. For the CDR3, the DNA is TGCGCCAGCAGCTTCAGGGACACGGAAAATTCACCCCTCCACTTT. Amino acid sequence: CASSFRDTENSPLHF.

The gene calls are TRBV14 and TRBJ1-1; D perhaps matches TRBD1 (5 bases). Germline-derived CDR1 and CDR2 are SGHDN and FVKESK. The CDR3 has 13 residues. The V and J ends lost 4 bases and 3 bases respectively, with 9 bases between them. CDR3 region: CASSPTVYTEAFF. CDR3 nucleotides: TGTGCCAGCAGCCCGACAGTTTACACTGAAGCTTTCTTT.

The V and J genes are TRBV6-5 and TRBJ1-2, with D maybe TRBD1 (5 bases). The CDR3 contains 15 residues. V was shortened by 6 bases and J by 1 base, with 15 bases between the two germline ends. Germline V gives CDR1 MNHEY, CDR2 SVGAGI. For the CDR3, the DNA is TGTGCCAGCAGGGGACTGACAACCTTTAACTATGGCTACACCTTC. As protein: CASRGLTTFNYGYTF.

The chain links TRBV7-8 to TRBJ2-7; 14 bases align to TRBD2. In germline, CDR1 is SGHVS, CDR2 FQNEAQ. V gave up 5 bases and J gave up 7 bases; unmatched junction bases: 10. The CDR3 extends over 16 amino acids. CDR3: CASSPGTSGGLGEQYF. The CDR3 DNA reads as TGTGCCAGCAGCCCAGGGACTAGCGGGGGATTAGGAGAGCAGTACTTC.

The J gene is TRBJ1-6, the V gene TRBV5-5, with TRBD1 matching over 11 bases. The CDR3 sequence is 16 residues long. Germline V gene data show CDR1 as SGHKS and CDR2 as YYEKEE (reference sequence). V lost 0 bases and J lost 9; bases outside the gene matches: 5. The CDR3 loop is CASSLGTGQGASPLHF. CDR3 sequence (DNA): TGTGCCAGCAGCTTGGGCACAGGACAGGGGGCTTCACCCCTCCACTTT.

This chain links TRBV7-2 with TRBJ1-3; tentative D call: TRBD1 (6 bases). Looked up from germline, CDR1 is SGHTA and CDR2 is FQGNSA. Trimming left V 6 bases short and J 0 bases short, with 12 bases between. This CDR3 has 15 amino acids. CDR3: CASRLDRSSGNTIYF. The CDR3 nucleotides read TGTGCCAGCAGGCTCGACAGGAGCTCTGGAAACACCATATATTTT.

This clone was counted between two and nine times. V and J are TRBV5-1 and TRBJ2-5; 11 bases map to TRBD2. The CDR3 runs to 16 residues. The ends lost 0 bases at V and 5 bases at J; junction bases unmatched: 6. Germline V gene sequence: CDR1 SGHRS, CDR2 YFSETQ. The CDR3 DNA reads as TGCGCCAGCAGCTTGGGATTAGCGGGGGGGCCGGAGACCCAGTACTTC. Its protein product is CASSLGLAGGPETQYF.

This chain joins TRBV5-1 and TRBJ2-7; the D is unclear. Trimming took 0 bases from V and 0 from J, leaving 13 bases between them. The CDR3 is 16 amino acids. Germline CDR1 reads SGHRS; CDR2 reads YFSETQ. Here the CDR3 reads CASSLELQSSSYEQYF. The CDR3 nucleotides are TGCGCCAGCAGCTTGGAATTACAGAGTAGCTCCTACGAGCAGTACTTC.

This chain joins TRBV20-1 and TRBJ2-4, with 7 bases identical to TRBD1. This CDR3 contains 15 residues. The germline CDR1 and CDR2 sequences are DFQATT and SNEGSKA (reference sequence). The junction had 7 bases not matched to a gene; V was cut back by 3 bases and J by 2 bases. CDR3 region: CSASSQGQTKNIQYF. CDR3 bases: TGCAGTGCTAGTAGCCAGGGACAGACCAAAAACATTCAGTACTTC.

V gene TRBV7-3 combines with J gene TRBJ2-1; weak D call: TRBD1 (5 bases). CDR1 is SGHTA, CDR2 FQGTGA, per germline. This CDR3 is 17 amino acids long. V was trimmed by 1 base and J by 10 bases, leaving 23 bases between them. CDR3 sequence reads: CASSLNPAKGWEWEQFF. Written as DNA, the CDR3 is TGTGCCAGCAGCTTAAATCCCGCAAAGGGGTGGGAATGGGAGCAGTTCTTC.

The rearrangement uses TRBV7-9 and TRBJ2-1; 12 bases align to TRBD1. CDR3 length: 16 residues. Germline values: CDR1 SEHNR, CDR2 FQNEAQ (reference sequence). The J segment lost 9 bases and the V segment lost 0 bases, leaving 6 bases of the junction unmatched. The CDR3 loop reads CASSLAGTGGPGEQFF. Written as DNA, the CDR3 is TGTGCCAGCAGCTTAGCGGGGACAGGGGGCCCGGGTGAGCAGTTCTTC. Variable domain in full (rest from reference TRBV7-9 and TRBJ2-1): DTGVSQNPRHKITKRGQNVTFRCDPISEHNRLYWYRQTLGQGPEFLTYFQNEAQLEKSRLLSDRFSAERPKGSFSTLEIQRTEQGDSAMYLCASSLAGTGGPGEQFFGPGTRLTVL.

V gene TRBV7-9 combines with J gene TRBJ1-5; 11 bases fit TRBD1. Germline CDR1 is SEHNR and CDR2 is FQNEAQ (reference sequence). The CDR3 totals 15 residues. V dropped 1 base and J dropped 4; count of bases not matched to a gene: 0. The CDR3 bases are TGTGCCAGCAGCTTAGGGGACAGGGGGAATCAGCCCCAGCATTTT. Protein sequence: CASSLGDRGNQPQHF.

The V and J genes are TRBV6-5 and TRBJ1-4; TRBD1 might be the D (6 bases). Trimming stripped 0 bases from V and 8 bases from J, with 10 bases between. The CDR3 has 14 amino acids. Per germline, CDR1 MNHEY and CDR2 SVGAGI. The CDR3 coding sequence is TGTGCCAGCAGTTACTCGAGCAGGGGCGAAAAACTGTTTTTT. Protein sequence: CASSYSSRGEKLFF.

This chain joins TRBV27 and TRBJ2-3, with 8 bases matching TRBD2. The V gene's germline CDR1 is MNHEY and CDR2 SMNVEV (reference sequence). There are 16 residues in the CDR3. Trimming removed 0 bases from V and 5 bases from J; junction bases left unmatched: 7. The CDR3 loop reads CASSLSSRGAEDTQYF. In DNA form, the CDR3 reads TGTGCCAGCAGTTTATCGTCGCGGGGGGCGGAAGATACGCAGTATTTT.

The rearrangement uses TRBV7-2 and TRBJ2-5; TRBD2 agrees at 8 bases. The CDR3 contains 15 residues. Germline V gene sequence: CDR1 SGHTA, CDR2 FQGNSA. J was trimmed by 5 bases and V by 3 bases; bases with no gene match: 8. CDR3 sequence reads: CASSFPLAGGETQYF. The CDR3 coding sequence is TGTGCCAGCAGCTTTCCCCTAGCGGGCGGGGAGACCCAGTACTTC.

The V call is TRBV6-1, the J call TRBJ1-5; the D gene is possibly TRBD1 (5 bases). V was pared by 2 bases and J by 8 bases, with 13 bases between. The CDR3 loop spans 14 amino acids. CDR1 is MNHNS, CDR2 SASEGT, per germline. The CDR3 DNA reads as TGTGCCAGCAGTGAACGCCCAGGGCGAAAGCCCCAGCATTTT. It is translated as CASSERPGRKPQHF.

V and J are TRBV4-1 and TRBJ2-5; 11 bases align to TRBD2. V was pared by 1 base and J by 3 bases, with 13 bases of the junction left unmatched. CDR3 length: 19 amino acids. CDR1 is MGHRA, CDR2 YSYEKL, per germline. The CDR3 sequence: CASSQGLGLAGGIKETQYF. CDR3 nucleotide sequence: TGCGCCAGCAGCCAAGGCCTCGGTTTAGCGGGGGGGATTAAAGAGACCCAGTACTTC.

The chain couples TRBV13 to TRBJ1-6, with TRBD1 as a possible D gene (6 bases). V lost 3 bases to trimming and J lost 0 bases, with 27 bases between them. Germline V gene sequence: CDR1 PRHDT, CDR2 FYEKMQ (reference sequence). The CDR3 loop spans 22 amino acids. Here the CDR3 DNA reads TGTGCCAGCAGCTTGGGGGCAGGGAAACAACTAACCTCAAGCTCCTATAATTCACCCCTCCACTTT. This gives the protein CASSLGAGKQLTSSSYNSPLHF.

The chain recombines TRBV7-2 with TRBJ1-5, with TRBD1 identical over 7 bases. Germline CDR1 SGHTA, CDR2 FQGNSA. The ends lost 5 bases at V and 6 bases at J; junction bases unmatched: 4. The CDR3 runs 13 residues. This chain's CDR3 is CASSPQGVQPQHF. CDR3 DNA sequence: TGTGCCAGCAGCCCTCAGGGGGTTCAGCCCCAGCATTTT.

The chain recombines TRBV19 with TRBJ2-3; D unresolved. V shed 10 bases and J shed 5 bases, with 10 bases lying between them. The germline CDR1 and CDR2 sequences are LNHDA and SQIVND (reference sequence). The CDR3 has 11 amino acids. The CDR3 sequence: CATDSKDTQYF. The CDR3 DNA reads TGTGCCACCGACTCAAAAGATACGCAGTATTTT.